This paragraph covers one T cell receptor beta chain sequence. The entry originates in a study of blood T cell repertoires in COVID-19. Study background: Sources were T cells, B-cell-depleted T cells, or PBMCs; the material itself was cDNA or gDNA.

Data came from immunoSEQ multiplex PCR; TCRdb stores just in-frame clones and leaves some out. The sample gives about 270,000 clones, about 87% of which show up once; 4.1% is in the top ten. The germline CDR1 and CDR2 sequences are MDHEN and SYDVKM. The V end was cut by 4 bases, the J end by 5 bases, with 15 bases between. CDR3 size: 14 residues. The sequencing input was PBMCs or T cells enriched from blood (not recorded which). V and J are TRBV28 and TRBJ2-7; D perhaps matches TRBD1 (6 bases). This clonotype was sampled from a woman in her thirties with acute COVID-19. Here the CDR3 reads CASSSRRGVNEQYF. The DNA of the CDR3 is TGTGCCAGCAGTTCACGCAGGGGCGTCAACGAGCAGTACTTC.